The clone carrying this TCR beta chain was counted a few times. Its antigen is not known. The data were obtained in a study of long-term antiretroviral therapy in people with HIV. The CDR3 sequence is 15 residues long. The V gene end was trimmed by 4 bases and the J gene end by 3 bases; junction bases not matched to a gene: 5. In germline, CDR1 is MNHEY, CDR2 SVGAGI. At survey level, the immunoSEQ assay was run in its v3.0 version. Sequencing used immunoSEQ multiplex PCR; TCRdb keeps in-frame clones, though not all of them. The sample has 34,000 or so clones, 90% to 95% seen once. Study-wide results and limits: It was observed that HIV repertoires exhibited narrower CDR3 length ranges than controls. On ART adherence, viral resistance or therapy changes, no data were available.

This TCR was sampled from a woman aged 45-60 years with HIV. The chain recombines TRBV6-5 with TRBJ2-2; 7 bases map to TRBD1. The sample here was unsorted PBMCs, taken around 5.3 years after starting antiretroviral therapy. The chain's CDR3 is CASSLGQTYTGELFF. The CDR3 DNA reads as TGTGCCAGCAGTTTGGGACAGACTTACACCGGGGAGCTGTTTTTT.